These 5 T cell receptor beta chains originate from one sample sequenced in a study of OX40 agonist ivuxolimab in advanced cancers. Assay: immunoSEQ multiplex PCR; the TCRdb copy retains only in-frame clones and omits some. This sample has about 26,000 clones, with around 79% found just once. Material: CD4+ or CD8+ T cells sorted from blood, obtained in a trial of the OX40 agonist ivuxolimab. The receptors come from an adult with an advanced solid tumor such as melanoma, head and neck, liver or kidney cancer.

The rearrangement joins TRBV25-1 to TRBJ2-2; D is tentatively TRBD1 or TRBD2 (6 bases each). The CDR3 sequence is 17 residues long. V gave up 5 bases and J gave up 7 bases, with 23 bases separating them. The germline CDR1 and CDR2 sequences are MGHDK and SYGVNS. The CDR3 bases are TGTGCCAGCAGTTTCCCCTCGAGGGGGGCTGGGATCGGGGAGCTGTTTTTT. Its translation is CASSFPSRGAGIGELFF.

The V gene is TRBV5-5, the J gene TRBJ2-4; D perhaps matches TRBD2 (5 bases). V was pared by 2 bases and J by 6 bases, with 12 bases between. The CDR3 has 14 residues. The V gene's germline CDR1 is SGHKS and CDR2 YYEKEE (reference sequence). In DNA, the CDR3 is TGTGCCAGCAGCTTACGGGGAAGCTTAAACATTCAGTACTTC. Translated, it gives CASSLRGSLNIQYF.

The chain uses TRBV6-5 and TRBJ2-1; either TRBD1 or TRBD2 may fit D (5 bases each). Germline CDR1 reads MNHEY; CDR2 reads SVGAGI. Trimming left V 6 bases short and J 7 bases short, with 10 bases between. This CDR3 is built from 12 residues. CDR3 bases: TGTGCCAGCAGAGGATGGGGGAATGAGCAGTTCTTC. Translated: CASRGWGNEQFF.

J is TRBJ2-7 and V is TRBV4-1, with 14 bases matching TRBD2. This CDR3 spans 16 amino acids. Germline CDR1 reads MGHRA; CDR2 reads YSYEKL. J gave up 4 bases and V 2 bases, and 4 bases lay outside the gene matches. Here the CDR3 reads CASSQIGLAGGYEQYF. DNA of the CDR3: TGCGCCAGCAGCCAAATTGGACTAGCGGGAGGTTACGAGCAGTACTTC.

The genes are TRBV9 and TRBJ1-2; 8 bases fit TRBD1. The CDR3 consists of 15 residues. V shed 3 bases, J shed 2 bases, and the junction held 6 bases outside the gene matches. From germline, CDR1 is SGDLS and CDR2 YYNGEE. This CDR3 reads CASSDSGGVNYGYTF. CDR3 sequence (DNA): TGTGCCAGCAGCGACTCAGGGGGCGTCAACTATGGCTACACCTTC. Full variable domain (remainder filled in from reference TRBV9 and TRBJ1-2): DSGVTQTPKHLITATGQRVTLRCSPRSGDLSVYWYQQSLDQGLQFLIQYYNGEERAKGNILERFSAQQFPDLHSELNLSSLELGDSALYFCASSDSGGVNYGYTFGSGTRLTVV.